Detailed here is one T cell receptor beta chain. The antigen is undetermined. The data stem from a study of post-analysis software for immune sequencing data. Overall study context: Clinical courses comprised relapsing-remitting, secondary progressive and progressive-relapsing multiple sclerosis.

Carried by the TCR beta cDNA libraries were unique molecular identifiers. A population of 1 to 10 million T cells gave rise to 450,000 to 500,000 cDNA molecules. TCRdb re-derived calls from the PCR reads in MiXCR, one entry per CDR3 protein. This sample has hundreds of thousands of distinct CDR3 sequences; less than 35% occur once, and the top ten carry around 0.56%. Whole-study findings and limits: Controls significantly exceeded multiple sclerosis patients in normalized Chao1 diversity. Co-batched samples clustered tightly together by F measure.

The sample consisted of blood. This TCR came from a girl between 10 and 17 years old with multiple sclerosis.

For the CDR3, the DNA is TGCGCCAGCAGCCAACGATTCAGGGTTTTGGTGGATGAGCAGTTCTTC. Residues: CASSQRFRVLVDEQFF. J is TRBJ2-1 and V is TRBV4-3; maybe TRBD1 (5 bases). Germline V CDR1 and CDR2: LGHNA, YSLEER. Trimming pared 2 bases from V and 8 bases from J, leaving 19 bases between. The CDR3 consists of 16 residues.